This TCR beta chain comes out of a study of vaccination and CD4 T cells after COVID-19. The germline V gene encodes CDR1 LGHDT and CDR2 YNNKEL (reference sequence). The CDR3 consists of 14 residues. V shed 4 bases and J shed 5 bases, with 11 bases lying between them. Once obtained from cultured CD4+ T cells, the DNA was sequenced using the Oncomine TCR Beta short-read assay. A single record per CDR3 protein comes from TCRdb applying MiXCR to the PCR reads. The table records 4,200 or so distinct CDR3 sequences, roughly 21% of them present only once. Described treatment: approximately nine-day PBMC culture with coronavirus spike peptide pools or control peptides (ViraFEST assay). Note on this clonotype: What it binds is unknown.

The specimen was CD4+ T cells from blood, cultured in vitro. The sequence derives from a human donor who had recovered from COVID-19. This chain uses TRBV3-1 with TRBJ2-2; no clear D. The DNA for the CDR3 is TGTGCCAGCAGCCCCCGGACCCTGACCGGGGAGCTGTTTTTT. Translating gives CASSPRTLTGELFF.